This TCR beta chain is from a study of CD8 T cells in ankylosing spondylitis. Findings of the study overall: Earlier studies detected some motif variants in reactive arthritis synovial fluid and blood. Typical of ankylosing spondylitis blood, it appeared, was a TCR beta motif of eight highly homologous variants.

A quantitative 5'-RACE method, one with molecular barcodes, was used to make TCR beta libraries. TCRdb re-derived calls from the 5' RACE reads in MiXCR, one entry per CDR3 protein. The sample lists fewer than 750,000 distinct CDR3 sequences; under 20% were seen once. A remark on this clonotype: No antigen is known for it.

The CDR3 loop spans 14 amino acids. CDR1 is LGHNA and CDR2 is YNFKEQ in the germline V gene. The V gene end was trimmed by 5 bases and the J gene end by 0 bases; junction bases not matched to a gene: 2. The receptor was derived from a male donor with ankylosing spondylitis. This sequence joins TRBV4-2 and TRBJ2-3; the match to TRBD2 covers 7 bases. The sequenced sample was blood, either unsorted or a sorted T cell fraction (not recorded which). Written as DNA, the CDR3 is TGTGCCAGCAGCAAAGCGGGGAGCACAGATACGCAGTATTTT. It translates to CASSKAGSTDTQYF.